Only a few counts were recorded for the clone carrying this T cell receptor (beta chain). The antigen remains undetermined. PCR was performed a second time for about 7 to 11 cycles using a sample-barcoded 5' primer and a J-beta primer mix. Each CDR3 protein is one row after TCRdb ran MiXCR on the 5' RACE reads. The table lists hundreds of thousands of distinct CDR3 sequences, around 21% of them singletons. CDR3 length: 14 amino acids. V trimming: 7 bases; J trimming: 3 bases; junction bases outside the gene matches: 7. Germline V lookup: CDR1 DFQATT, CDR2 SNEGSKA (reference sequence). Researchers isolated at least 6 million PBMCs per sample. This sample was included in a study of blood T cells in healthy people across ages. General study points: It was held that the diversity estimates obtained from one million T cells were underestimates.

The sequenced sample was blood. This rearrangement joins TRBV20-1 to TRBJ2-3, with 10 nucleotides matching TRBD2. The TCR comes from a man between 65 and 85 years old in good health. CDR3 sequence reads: CSGQEGLATDTQYF. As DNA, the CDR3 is TGCAGTGGCCAAGAGGGACTAGCGACAGATACGCAGTATTTT.